These 25 T cell receptor beta chains were sequenced from one sample in a study of OX40 agonist ivuxolimab in advanced cancers. This table comes from immunoSEQ multiplex PCR, and its TCRdb copy is limited to in-frame clones, with some not included. Of roughly 65,000 clones listed, 80% to 90% are singletons. The sequences come from CD4+ or CD8+ T cells sorted from blood, collected in a trial of the OX40 agonist ivuxolimab. The receptors were gathered from an adult with an advanced solid tumor such as melanoma, head and neck, liver or kidney cancer.

V and J are TRBV7-2 and TRBJ1-2; D remains ambiguous. This CDR3 has 14 amino acids. Per germline, CDR1 SGHTA and CDR2 FQGNSA. Deletions cut 4 bases from V and 4 bases from J, with 13 bases between. CDR3 bases: TGTGCCAGCAGCTCGGGTCCTCCAAGCTATGGCTACACCTTC. Residues: CASSSGPPSYGYTF.

CDR3 sequence: CANARDSVYTQYF. CDR3 in DNA: TGTGCCAATGCCCGGGACAGTGTATATACGCAGTATTTT. This chain links TRBV2 with TRBJ2-3, with TRBD1 identical over 7 bases. Looked up from germline, CDR1 is SNHLY and CDR2 is FYNNEI. With 10 bases clipped from V and 7 bases from J, the junction kept 11 bases outside the gene matches. The CDR3 covers 13 residues.

The chain is built from TRBV18 and TRBJ2-1; 9 positions match TRBD2. V lost 2 bases and J lost 6; bases outside the gene matches: 8. Germline V gene data show CDR1 as KGHSH and CDR2 as LQKENI. The CDR3 has 16 amino acids. CDR3 DNA sequence: TGTGCCAGCTCACCAGCGACTAGCGGTACTGGCAATGAGCAGTTCTTC. It specifies CASSPATSGTGNEQFF.

The rearrangement joins TRBV6-5 to TRBJ2-5; TRBD1 is a possible D gene (5 bases). Looked up from germline, CDR1 is MNHEY and CDR2 is SVGAGI. The CDR3 sequence is 15 residues long. Trimming shortened V by 2 bases and J by 4 bases, and 14 bases separated the two germline ends. CDR3: CASSYLAGIRETQYF. CDR3 DNA sequence: TGTGCCAGCAGTTACCTGGCAGGGATAAGAGAGACCCAGTACTTC.

The gene calls are TRBV28 and TRBJ1-1, with a tentative D call TRBD1 (6 bases). CDR1 and CDR2 (germline): MDHEN, SYDVKM. The CDR3 has 17 residues. Deletions cut 3 bases from V and 6 bases from J, with 23 bases between. CDR3 in amino acids: CASSLEMGIQGRAEAFF. The CDR3 coding sequence is TGTGCCAGCAGTTTGGAAATGGGGATACAGGGAAGGGCTGAAGCTTTCTTT.

The V and J genes are TRBV9 and TRBJ2-7; possible D gene TRBD2, 5 bases. This CDR3 is built from 15 residues. Germline V lookup: CDR1 SGDLS, CDR2 YYNGEE. Trimming shortened V by 0 bases and J by 3 bases, and 13 bases separated the two germline ends. CDR3 nucleotides: TGTGCCAGCAGCGTAGCACCGGGGTTCGTCTACGAGCAGTACTTC. It yields the protein CASSVAPGFVYEQYF.

The CDR3 bases are TGCGCCAGCAGCTTGGTGGGACGGGACTACGAGCAGTACTTC. It translates to CASSLVGRDYEQYF. The chain couples TRBV5-1 to TRBJ2-7; D possibly uses TRBD1 or TRBD2 (5 bases each). V lost 0 bases and J lost 3, with 10 bases in between. Germline CDR1 and CDR2: SGHRS and YFSETQ. The length of the CDR3 is 14 residues. The whole variable domain, remainder taken from reference TRBV5-1 and TRBJ2-7, is KAGVTQTPRYLIKTRGQQVTLSCSPISGHRSVSWYQQTPGQGLQFLFEYFSETQRNKGNFPGRFSGRQFSNSRSEMNVSTLELGDSALYLCASSLVGRDYEQYFGPGTRLTVT.

This clone was counted once. This chain connects TRBV29-1 to TRBJ2-1, with 9 bases matching TRBD2. Germline lookup yields CDR1 SQVTM and CDR2 ANQGSEA. This CDR3 spans 17 amino acids. CDR3 in DNA: TGCAGTGCACGTGGAGCGGGTGGAATAGCGGGAGCTGTTGAGCAGTTCTTC. Translating gives CSARGAGGIAGAVEQFF.

The rearrangement uses TRBV7-2 and TRBJ1-4; TRBD1 agrees at 7 bases. This CDR3 contains 19 residues. The V and J ends lost 2 bases and 1 base, in that order; junction bases with no gene match: 13. Germline CDR1 SGHTA, CDR2 FQGNSA. The CDR3 is CASSLSPYRGRRTNEKLFF. CDR3 sequence (DNA): TGTGCCAGCAGCTTATCCCCATACAGGGGTAGGAGAACTAATGAAAAACTGTTTTTT.

The rearrangement links TRBV27 to TRBJ2-5; the match to TRBD1 covers 10 bases. From germline, CDR1 is MNHEY and CDR2 SMNVEV (reference sequence). V lost 6 bases and J lost 5; bases outside the gene matches: 27. CDR3 length equals 21 residues. CDR3 region: CASRPLPLARDRGGDGETQYF. The CDR3 DNA follows: TGTGCCAGCAGGCCCCTCCCCCTGGCGCGGGACAGGGGAGGGGATGGGGAGACCCAGTACTTC.

J is TRBJ2-3 and V is TRBV7-9; D is perhaps TRBD1 or TRBD2 (6 bases each). The germline gives CDR1 SEHNR, CDR2 FQNEAQ (reference sequence). V lost 8 bases and J lost 5, with 14 bases in between. The CDR3 runs 13 residues. CDR3 bases: TGTGCCAGCCTCCGGGGGCTAGGAGATACGCAGTATTTT. Translated, it gives CASLRGLGDTQYF.

CDR3 residues: CASSPADGAGTEAFF. CDR3 coding DNA: TGTGCCAGCAGCCCCGCCGACGGGGCCGGCACTGAAGCTTTCTTT. This chain uses TRBV6-5 with TRBJ1-1, with D perhaps matching TRBD1 (5 bases). This CDR3 has 15 residues. V lost 6 bases to trimming and J lost 4 bases, with 18 bases between them. CDR1 is MNHEY, CDR2 SVGAGI, per germline.

The rearrangement uses TRBV30 and TRBJ1-1; D possibly corresponds to TRBD1 (5 bases). The length of the CDR3 is 14 residues. V dropped 1 base and J dropped 7 bases, with 16 bases sitting between them. The germline V gene has CDR1 GTSNPN and CDR2 SVGIG (reference sequence). CDR3 in DNA: TGTGCCTGGAGTGGTAGGGGATTCGGGAGTGAAGCTTTCTTT. It yields the protein CAWSGRGFGSEAFF.

This chain connects TRBV6-5 to TRBJ2-4; D possibly corresponds to TRBD2 (5 bases). With 0 bases removed from V and 6 bases from J, the gap between germline ends came to 12 bases. Germline V gene lookup returns CDR1 MNHEY and CDR2 SVGAGI. The CDR3 sequence is 15 residues long. The DNA of the CDR3 is TGTGCCAGCAGTTACTCTCGGGATTCGGGAAACATTCAGTACTTC. It yields the protein CASSYSRDSGNIQYF.

This chain connects TRBV4-1 to TRBJ2-3; weak D call: TRBD2 (5 bases). CDR3 size: 14 residues. Trimming pared 1 base from V and 1 base from J, leaving 6 bases between. The germline gives CDR1 MGHRA, CDR2 YSYEKL. The CDR3 DNA sequence: TGCGCCAGCAGCCAAGCTAGCCGCACAGATACGCAGTATTTT. Its translation: CASSQASRTDTQYF.

The V and J genes are TRBV14 and TRBJ2-5; 10 nucleotides match TRBD1. From germline, CDR1 is SGHDN and CDR2 FVKESK. CDR3 size: 15 residues. V gave up 0 bases and J gave up 7 bases; unmatched junction bases: 5. The CDR3 DNA is TGTGCCAGCAGCCAAGATCCCCGGACAGGGGGGACCCAGTACTTC. It codes for CASSQDPRTGGTQYF.

The CDR3: CASSPRDRGHETQYF. CDR3 coding DNA: TGTGCCAGCAGTCCCAGGGACAGGGGGCACGAGACCCAGTACTTC. The chain uses TRBV6-5 and TRBJ2-5; TRBD1 agrees at 12 bases. Germline V gene sequence: CDR1 MNHEY, CDR2 SVGAGI. The junction had 6 bases not matched to a gene; V was cut back by 5 bases and J by 5 bases. CDR3 size: 15 residues.

This chain joins TRBV4-2 and TRBJ1-4, with TRBD1 as a possible D gene (5 bases). The CDR3 sequence is 16 residues long. With 3 bases removed from V and 4 bases from J, the gap between germline ends came to 15 bases. Germline V gene sequence: CDR1 LGHNA, CDR2 YNFKEQ. CDR3 region: CASSQDPGLFNEKLFF. DNA for the CDR3: TGTGCCAGCAGCCAGGACCCAGGGCTTTTTAATGAAAAACTGTTTTTT.

V is TRBV9 and J is TRBJ2-1, with 13 positions matching TRBD2. Per the germline V gene, CDR1 is SGDLS and CDR2 is YYNGEE. CDR3 length equals 16 residues. Trimming removed 1 base from V and 9 bases from J; junction bases left unmatched: 7. In nucleotides, the CDR3 is TGTGCCAGCAGCGTACTGGGACTAGCGGGACGGATTGAGCAGTTCTTC. Amino acids: CASSVLGLAGRIEQFF.

The V and J genes are TRBV5-1 and TRBJ1-4; D uncertain. The CDR3 loop spans 18 amino acids. The ends were cut back, 0 bases at V and 7 bases at J, with 22 bases in the middle. The V gene's germline CDR1 is SGHRS and CDR2 YFSETQ. In nucleotides, the CDR3 is TGCGCCAGCAGCTTGGTTACGGCCCACCGCCAGCCGCTTGAAAAACTGTTTTTT. Protein product: CASSLVTAHRQPLEKLFF.

This chain connects TRBV5-4 to TRBJ2-3; 8 bases map to TRBD1. Trimming removed 2 bases from V and 4 bases from J; junction bases left unmatched: 0. Per germline, CDR1 SGHNT and CDR2 YYREEE (reference sequence). There are 13 residues in the CDR3. The CDR3 sequence: CASSLQGADTQYF. The CDR3, as DNA: TGTGCCAGCAGCTTACAGGGGGCAGATACGCAGTATTTT. The whole variable domain, filled in from reference TRBV5-4 and TRBJ2-3, reads ETGVTQSPTHLIKTRGQQVTLRCSSQSGHNTVSWYQQALGQGPQFIFQYYREEENGRGNFPPRFSGLQFPNYSSELNVNALELDDSALYLCASSLQGADTQYFGPGTRLTVL.

The CDR3 nucleotides are TGTGCCAGCACTCCGGGGACTAGCGGGATGGATACGCAGTATTTT. Amino acid sequence: CASTPGTSGMDTQYF. The J gene is TRBJ2-3, the V gene TRBV28; TRBD2 matches at 13 bases. Germline V gene data show CDR1 as MDHEN and CDR2 as SYDVKM. The CDR3 is made up of 15 amino acids. The V and J ends lost 7 bases and 6 bases, in that order; junction bases with no gene match: 7.

J is TRBJ1-6 and V is TRBV6-6; 8 bases map to TRBD1. Germline CDR1 is MNHNY and CDR2 is SVGAGI (reference sequence). The CDR3 length is 15 residues. J lost 9 bases, V lost 2 bases, and 6 bases had no gene match. The CDR3 DNA is TGTGCCAGCAGTTACGCCTGGACAGGGCGTTCACCCCTCCACTTT. Protein sequence: CASSYAWTGRSPLHF.

The chain uses TRBV28 and TRBJ1-5, with D hard to call. CDR1 and CDR2 (germline): MDHEN, SYDVKM. V lost 2 bases, J lost 6 bases, and 11 bases lay in between. The CDR3 extends over 14 amino acids. CDR3 amino acids: CASSLRSLSQPQHF. Written as DNA, the CDR3 is TGTGCCAGCAGTTTAAGGAGCCTCAGTCAGCCCCAGCATTTT.

The J gene is TRBJ2-7, the V gene TRBV5-1; D is possibly TRBD1 (6 bases). The CDR3 contains 15 residues. Germline CDR1 reads SGHRS; CDR2 reads YFSETQ. Trimming pared 3 bases from V and 4 bases from J, leaving 17 bases between. The CDR3 DNA is TGCGCCAGCAGCTCGACACCCGGGACACAATACGAGCAGTACTTC. Protein: CASSSTPGTQYEQYF.